The next 4 T cell receptor beta chains were all read from a single sample in a study of T cell responses to AZD1222 COVID-19 vaccine. The data were produced by immunoSEQ multiplex PCR, yet TCRdb's version contains in-frame clones alone and is incomplete. Of tens of thousands of clones in the sample, 90% were seen once. The sequenced sample was peripheral blood, obtained on day 0 of AZD1222 vaccination. The receptors stem from an adult in good health.

The V gene is TRBV5-4, the J gene TRBJ2-7, with D unresolved. Per germline, CDR1 SGHNT and CDR2 YYREEE (reference sequence). The CDR3 spans 14 residues. The V end was cut by 1 base, the J end by 7 bases, with 15 bases between. In DNA, the CDR3 is TGTGCCAGCAGCTTGATCCAGGTCCCTTTTGAGCAGTACTTC. It codes for CASSLIQVPFEQYF.

The V and J genes are TRBV4-1 and TRBJ1-2, with D maybe TRBD1 (6 bases). From germline, CDR1 is MGHRA and CDR2 YSYEKL. V dropped 0 bases and J dropped 5 bases, with 13 bases sitting between them. The CDR3 has 15 residues. The CDR3 here is CASSQDLAGAYGYTF. The CDR3 DNA reads as TGCGCCAGCAGCCAAGATCTTGCAGGGGCATATGGCTACACCTTC.

J is TRBJ2-1 and V is TRBV28; D is ambiguous. The length of the CDR3 is 14 residues. Germline V lookup: CDR1 MDHEN, CDR2 SYDVKM. Trimming removed 5 bases from V and 0 bases from J, with 8 bases in between. CDR3 DNA: TGTGCCAGCAGTAACGGTCTCTCCTACAATGAGCAGTTCTTC. Protein: CASSNGLSYNEQFF.

This clone has more than one count but fewer than ten. The chain uses TRBV18 and TRBJ2-2; the D is unclear. Germline V gene data show CDR1 as KGHSH and CDR2 as LQKENI. CDR3 length equals 14 residues. Between the trimmed V and J ends, which lost 5 bases and 1 base, there was a span of 8 bases. The CDR3 sequence is CASSSTENTGELFF. The CDR3 nucleotides are TGTGCCAGCTCATCTACAGAGAACACCGGGGAGCTGTTTTTT.